This passage covers 21 T cell receptor beta chains from one sample sequenced in a study of Graves' ophthalmopathy and Graves' hyperthyroidism. Scientists amplified the TCR beta CDR3 regions from RNA transcripts. An initial RT-PCR round employing HTBI primers preceded a second-round multiplex PCR. Each CDR3 protein is one row after TCRdb ran MiXCR on the multiplex PCR reads. The sample yields about 1.2 million distinct CDR3 sequences, 35% to 45% seen once. The sample consisted of peripheral blood or thyroid tissue (not recorded which). The receptors here all came from an adult man with Graves' hyperthyroidism.

This clonotype was recorded many times. The chain combines TRBV20-1 with TRBJ1-5; D gene unclear. Trimming left V 3 bases short and J 7 bases short, with 10 bases between. Looked up from germline, CDR1 is DFQATT and CDR2 is SNEGSKA (reference sequence). The CDR3 is made up of 12 amino acids. Here the CDR3 reads CSASGLEQPQHF. CDR3 nucleotides: TGCAGTGCTAGTGGTCTTGAACAGCCCCAGCATTTT.

This clonotype appeared many times. The chain recombines TRBV25-1 with TRBJ1-6; maybe TRBD1 (6 bases). Germline lookup yields CDR1 MGHDK and CDR2 SYGVNS. The CDR3 runs to 15 residues. V lost 6 bases to trimming and J lost 3 bases, with 12 bases between them. The CDR3 nucleotides read TGTGCCAGCAGCGAGGGACATAACTATAATTCACCCCTCCACTTT. The encoded protein is CASSEGHNYNSPLHF.

Many counts were recorded for this clonotype. The V call is TRBV7-9, the J call TRBJ1-4; D possibly corresponds to TRBD1 (6 bases). There are 14 residues in the CDR3. CDR1 and CDR2 (germline): SEHNR, FQNEAQ (reference sequence). V lost 3 bases to trimming and J lost 6 bases, with 11 bases between them. CDR3 bases: TGTGCCAGCAGCTTCCTGGACAGCGATGAAAAACTGTTTTTT. Residues: CASSFLDSDEKLFF.

Of note for this clonotype: The final CDR3 position lacks the conserved phenylalanine or tryptophan, pointing to a likely read error. The rearrangement links TRBV29-1 to TRBJ1-2; TRBD1 agrees at 7 bases. The CDR3 has 12 residues. Per germline, CDR1 SQVTM and CDR2 ANQGSEA. With V trimmed by 7 bases and J by 4 bases, 6 bases remained unmatched. The CDR3 sequence is CSAGGQRYGYTS. The CDR3 DNA reads TGCAGCGCTGGGGGACAGCGCTATGGCTACACCTCC.

The V call is TRBV14, the J call TRBJ1-6, with unresolved D. The germline V gene encodes CDR1 SGHDN and CDR2 FVKESK. The CDR3 has 13 amino acids. V was clipped by 7 bases and J by 5 bases, with 9 bases between them. The CDR3, as DNA: TGTGCCAGCAACTTGGCACATAATTCACCCCTCCACTTT. Protein: CASNLAHNSPLHF.

This clonotype was detected ten times or more. The V and J genes are TRBV5-1 and TRBJ1-1; 8 bases fit TRBD1. Germline V gene lookup returns CDR1 SGHRS and CDR2 YFSETQ. The V segment lost 0 bases and the J segment 4 bases; nucleotides outside the gene matches: 5. The CDR3 length is 15 residues. The CDR3 DNA reads as TGCGCCAGCAGCTTGGGGGACAGGACACCCACTGAAGCTTTCTTT. Protein: CASSLGDRTPTEAFF.

This clonotype was found many times. The V call is TRBV11-2, the J call TRBJ2-7; 11 bases agree with TRBD1. V lost 5 bases and J lost 2; bases outside the gene matches: 5. Germline CDR1 is SGHAT and CDR2 is FQNNGV. CDR3 size: 15 residues. CDR3 region: CASSVGTGGTYEQYF. The CDR3 bases are TGTGCCAGCAGCGTAGGGACAGGGGGAACCTACGAGCAGTACTTC.

The chain is built from TRBV11-2 and TRBJ2-2; D gene uncertain. Per the germline V gene, CDR1 is SGHAT and CDR2 is FQNNGV. With 5 bases removed from V and 9 bases from J, the gap between germline ends came to 13 bases. CDR3 length equals 13 residues. Here the CDR3 DNA reads TGTGCCAGCAGCCTCTGGACCCCCCGGGAGCTGTTTTTT. Protein sequence: CASSLWTPRELFF. The full variable domain, completed using reference TRBV11-2 and TRBJ2-2, is EAGVAQSPRYKIIEKRQSVAFWCNPISGHATLYWYQQILGQGPKLLIQFQNNGVVDDSQLPKDRFSAERLKGVDSTLKIQPAKLEDSAVYLCASSLWTPRELFFGEGSRLTVL.

There are many counts of this clonotype. The chain is built from TRBV29-1 and TRBJ2-7; either TRBD1 or TRBD2 may fit D (5 bases each). The germline V gene has CDR1 SQVTM and CDR2 ANQGSEA. V lost 5 bases, J lost 3 bases, and 14 bases lay in between. CDR3 length equals 13 residues. CDR3 protein: CSVTLGTRYEQYF. As DNA, the CDR3 is TGCAGCGTTACGCTAGGGACCCGCTACGAGCAGTACTTC.

For this clonotype: The conserved phenylalanine or tryptophan normally closing the CDR3 is absent here, so this likely arose from a read error. It is unclear where the CDR3 begins or ends on the DNA, so no DNA is shown, and the CDR3 is as TCRdb lists it. The V and J genes are TRBV2 and TRBJ2-7; the table names TRBD1, a call not compared with the DNA. The CDR3 totals 11 residues, both ends included. Germline V gives CDR1 SNHLY, CDR2 FYNNEI. CDR3 region: CASSPWGQGST.

This clonotype came up a few times. The V and J genes are TRBV6-5 and TRBJ1-2; TRBD1 matches 8 bases. This CDR3 has 14 residues. J lost 8 bases, V lost 4 bases, and 9 bases had no gene match. In germline, CDR1 is MNHEY, CDR2 SVGAGI. In nucleotides, the CDR3 is TGTGCCAGCAGTTCCTTACAGGGGGTGGGGGGCTACACCTTC. Residues: CASSSLQGVGGYTF.

V gene TRBV5-8 combines with J gene TRBJ1-5; TRBD1 matches 8 bases. Germline V gene lookup returns CDR1 SGHTS and CDR2 YDEGEE. There are 13 residues in the CDR3. The junction had 3 bases not matched to a gene; V was cut back by 5 bases and J by 5 bases. The CDR3 DNA reads as TGTGCCAGCAGGGCAGGGGGCTATCAGCCCCAGCATTTT. It translates to CASRAGGYQPQHF.

A word on this clonotype: This could be a read error, since a much larger clone is one nucleotide away. This chain uses TRBV9 with TRBJ2-7, with a tentative D call TRBD2 (7 bases). CDR3 length: 15 amino acids. CDR1 is SGDLS and CDR2 is YYNGEE in the germline V gene. V shed 0 bases and J shed 3 bases, with 13 bases lying between them. The CDR3 region is CASSVGWGGNYEQYF. CDR3 sequence (DNA): TGTGCCAGCAGCGTAGGTTGGGGGGGCAACTACGAGCAGTACTTC.

To note about this clonotype: A junction boundary mismatches the germline segment, possibly from a read error. This chain joins TRBV10-3 and TRBJ1-2, with unresolved D. Germline CDR1 ENHRY, CDR2 SYGVKD. This CDR3 contains 16 residues. The CDR3, as DNA: TGTGCCAGCAGTTACATAGGGATTGTTGGGAACTATGGCTACACCTTC. Its protein product is CASSYIGIVGNYGYTF.

This clonotype was seen once. This sequence may be a read error, since a much larger clone differs from it by one base. The V gene is TRBV9, the J gene TRBJ1-1; perhaps TRBD1 as D (6 bases). Germline CDR1 is SGDLS and CDR2 is YYNGEE. The CDR3 spans 15 residues. The CDR3 here is CASSPSWTANTETFF. The CDR3 DNA reads TGTGCCAGCAGCCCCTCCTGGACAGCGAACACTGAAACTTTCTTT.

This clonotype has a handful of counts. The V and J genes are TRBV20-1 and TRBJ1-4; perhaps TRBD1 as D (5 bases). Trimming left V 6 bases short and J 8 bases short, with 34 bases between. Germline V lookup: CDR1 DFQATT, CDR2 SNEGSKA (reference sequence). CDR3 length: 19 amino acids. The CDR3 DNA follows: TGCAGTGCCAGGGATTTCCGTCTGGCGACTCAAAATCAGCTGGAAAAACTGTTTTTT. Its translation is CSARDFRLATQNQLEKLFF.

The chain employs TRBV30 and TRBJ2-7; tentatively, D is TRBD2 (6 bases). Germline CDR1 and CDR2: GTSNPN and SVGIG (reference sequence). Trimming removed 5 bases from V and 5 bases from J, with 16 bases in between. The CDR3 consists of 13 residues. For the CDR3, the DNA is TGTGCCTGGGGGGGACTCGCCGGGAACGAGCAGTACTTC. Residues: CAWGGLAGNEQYF. Full variable domain (outside the CDR3, taken from reference TRBV30 and TRBJ2-7): SQTIHQWPATLVQPVGSPLSLECTVEGTSNPNLYWYRQAAGRGLQLLFYSVGIGQISSEVPQNLSASRPQDRQFILSSKKLLLSDSGFYLCAWGGLAGNEQYFGPGTRLTVT.

Details on this clonotype: This may be a read error: a much more frequent sequence differs by one nucleotide. This chain joins TRBV2 and TRBJ2-5; 7 nucleotides agree with TRBD2. The V segment lost 5 bases and the J segment 4 bases; nucleotides outside the gene matches: 10. The CDR3 extends over 15 amino acids. From germline, CDR1 is SNHLY and CDR2 FYNNEI. This CDR3 is CASSLAGVVGETQYF. CDR3 DNA sequence: TGTGCCAGCAGTTTAGCGGGCGTGGTTGGAGAGACCCAGTACTTC. Based on the CDR3 plus reference TRBV2 and TRBJ2-5, the full variable domain is EPEVTQTPSHQVTQMGQEVILRCVPISNHLYFYWYRQILGQKVEFLVSFYNNEISEKSEIFDDQFSVERPDGSNFTLKIRSTKLEDSAMYFCASSLAGVVGETQYFGPGTRLLVL.

At least ten counts were recorded for this clonotype. This sequence joins TRBV2 and TRBJ1-1, with a possible D match to TRBD1 (5 bases). The germline CDR1 and CDR2 sequences are SNHLY and FYNNEI. Between the trimmed V and J ends, which lost 7 bases and 4 bases, there was a span of 19 bases. The length of the CDR3 is 15 residues. CDR3 bases: TGTGCCAGCATCTCGCGGTCCGGGGGAATCACTGAAGCTTTCTTT. Translating gives CASISRSGGITEAFF.

This clonotype has a handful of counts. This may come from a read error, since a much larger clone is one base off. V gene TRBV9 combines with J gene TRBJ2-5; the D is unclear. This CDR3 is 14 amino acids long. Trimming removed 4 bases at V and 5 bases at J, with 15 bases between. The germline V gene encodes CDR1 SGDLS and CDR2 YYNGEE. CDR3 coding DNA: TGTGCCAGCAGCCCGGGTCCAAGGCGGGAGACCCAGTACTTC. As protein: CASSPGPRRETQYF.

There are a few counts of this clonotype. This chain uses TRBV7-9 with TRBJ2-6, with 9 bases identical to TRBD1. The CDR3 covers 15 residues. The trim removed 7 bases at V and 7 bases at J, leaving 8 bases unmatched. From germline, CDR1 is SEHNR and CDR2 FQNEAQ (reference sequence). CDR3 nucleotides: TGTGCCAGCAACCCGACAGGGGGTGATGCCAACGTCCTGACTTTC. Its translation: CASNPTGGDANVLTF.